This T cell receptor beta chain stems from a study of CXCR3-negative and CXCR3-positive naive CD8 T cells. For the study at large: Every library held about 1.5 +/- 0.3 million TRB reads, and the total came to around 140 million. Points from the study as a whole: TRB CDR3 properties served as the basis for inferring TCR strength, and surface CD5 was comparable between naive subsets. For CXCR3-positive naive cells, TRB CDR3s were more hydrophobic than those of CXCR3-negative naive cells.

The method, 5' RACE with UMI labels, was used to prepare the TRB cDNA libraries. TCRdb reprocessed the 5' RACE reads, with one entry per CDR3 protein and no DNA. The repertoire table contains about 89,000 distinct CDR3 sequences. Note on this clonotype: Its antigen remains unidentified.

CDR1 and CDR2 (germline): MNHEY, SMNVEV (reference sequence). The CDR3 loop spans 15 amino acids. Sequences were obtained from naive CXCR3+ CD8+ T cells from blood. Subset: CD45RO-CCR7+CD27+CD95- naive CD8+ T cells expressing CXCR3 (TNR3+). The gene calls are TRBV27 and TRBJ2-7; the TRBD1 assignment by TCRdb is unverifiable without DNA. The receptor's source is a human donor in good health. Some clones in this sample may be carry-over from other donors' samples. CDR3 residues: CASAPGTAITYEQYF.